This T cell receptor (beta chain) emerged from a study of T cell changes during pregnancy in multiple sclerosis. Profiling relied on immunoSEQ multiplex PCR, and the TCRdb table lists in-frame clones only, not all of them. The sample lists approximately 85,000 clones; about nine tenths were seen once. This specimen was peripheral blood, taken in the first trimester of pregnancy. The clonotype originates from a female donor with multiple sclerosis, enrolled in a pregnancy study.

In DNA form, the CDR3 reads TGTGCCAGCAGCTTAGTGAGTTGGGGCGGGGGAGAAGCTTTCTTT. This codes for CASSLVSWGGGEAFF. The chain carries TRBV11-2 and TRBJ1-1; D perhaps matches TRBD1 (5 bases). V was shortened by 1 base and J by 8 bases, with 17 bases between the two germline ends. The CDR3 is 15 residues long. The germline CDR1 and CDR2 sequences are SGHAT and FQNNGV.